The T cell receptor beta chain under discussion was sequenced for a study of T cell responses to AZD1222 COVID-19 vaccine (dated by TCRdb to the early 2020s). Regarding the complete study: A total of over 230 trial participants underwent TCR sequencing, of whom 200 to 220 received two doses of AZD1222 and about 26 received two doses of the MenACWY control vaccine. Trial participants were enrolled by age into 18-55, 56-69 and 70-plus year subgroups, with about 150, 28 and 57 TCR-sequenced participants respectively.

The label giving this sample's time point can be read as: about 28 days (+/-7) after the second vaccine dose. Reading the label with the study, this specimen's treatment or condition is: meningococcal conjugate vaccine given as trial control. Vaccinee samples were obtained from the UK trials COV001 and COV002, which included a single-blind randomized controlled phase 2/3 trial of AZD1222 (ChAdOx1 nCoV-19) in healthy adults. For TCRbeta chain sequencing, PBMC samples from trial participants were taken at day 0 and at day 28 after the second dose. The CDR3 regions of human TCRbeta chains were analyzed by immunosequencing. As for how the authors treated the data: TCRs in the repertoires were matched against a reference library of SARS-CoV-2-specific TCRs that had been generated with the MIRA antigen-specificity platform. Breadth meant the fraction of unique TCRs that were SARS-CoV-2-associated, whereas depth meant the fraction of total T cells that were SARS-CoV-2-associated. Each spike-specific TCR was assigned to its reactive spike region and to a CD4 or CD8 class using the MIRA data. Log10-transformed breadth and depth values were compared by one-way ANOVA with Sidak's multiple comparisons tests. TCRdb obtained this table from immuneACCESS and retained in-frame rearrangements with V and J assigned. These tables miss some clones; where compared with another copy, unresolved V genes account for less than half of the shortfall, and the remainder is unexplained. Clone size and V and J calls were adopted from that table, with D and trimming inferred from the DNA. This sample has about 100,000 clones in its table, and roughly 86% of those were observed once. Jointly, the top ten make up 2.5% to 3.5% of the sample.

Details on this clone: Its recognized antigen is unknown. Within one base of it there is no much larger clone, and no base qualities were kept.

On the study overall, not on this receptor specifically: Conclusions about previously exposed vaccinees are limited because only six or seven AZD1222 recipients were SARS-CoV-2 seropositive at baseline. Most participants were white British and females outnumbered males, and the authors suggested that clonal diversity may have been underestimated. Vaccine-associated CD4 TCRs spanned the whole spike protein, with dominant responses in regions 160-218 and 743-854. The 56-69-year group was small, and its depth increase did not reach significance, likely because of low power. Spike-specific TCR breadth and depth rose significantly after two AZD1222 doses compared with day 0 and with MenACWY recipients. Reportedly, almost half of the unique spike-specific TCRs recognized epitopes lying outside the regions that are mutated in the B.1.351 and B.1.1.7 variants. No day 14 peak-response samples were available, so repertoires were characterized only after the peak T cell response.

The CDR3 numbers 13 residues from cysteine through phenylalanine. This entry keeps only the CDR3 DNA: 39 bases, framed from base 1. The germline V gene sets CDR1 to MNHNS and CDR2 to SASEGT. The trim is 3 bases for V and 5 bases for J, with a gap of 10 bases between the germline ends. The sequence joins TRBV6-1 to TRBJ1-2; too little of a D gene remains to name it. Sequences were derived from peripheral blood, sampled 28 days after the second dose of the MenACWY control vaccine. This receptor was obtained from an adult who received the MenACWY meningococcal vaccine as a control. DNA sequence: TGTGCCAGCAGTGATATGCCCTCGTATGGCTACACCTTC. It translates to CASSDMPSYGYTF.